The 10 T cell receptor beta chains given below trace back to one sample, sequenced in a study of T cell responses to AZD1222 COVID-19 vaccine. TCRdb keeps only in-frame clones here, not all; method: immunoSEQ multiplex PCR. The sample consists of 95,000 to 110,000 clones, more than 85% of them appearing once. Sequencing used peripheral blood, obtained on day 0 of AZD1222 vaccination. Source of these receptors: an adult in good health.

The chain uses TRBV28 and TRBJ1-5, with TRBD1 matching 7 bases. Per germline, CDR1 MDHEN and CDR2 SYDVKM. J gave up 6 bases and V 5 bases, and 10 bases lay outside the gene matches. This CDR3 contains 15 residues. The CDR3: CASSPVGDSGQPQHF. Here the CDR3 DNA reads TGTGCCAGCAGTCCGGTTGGGGACAGCGGTCAGCCCCAGCATTTT.

The V gene is TRBV29-1, the J gene TRBJ2-2; possible D gene TRBD2, 5 bases. With 5 bases removed from V and 6 bases from J, the gap between germline ends came to 16 bases. CDR1 is SQVTM and CDR2 is ANQGSEA in the germline V gene. The CDR3 totals 14 residues. For the CDR3, the DNA is TGCAGCGTTAGTCAGGACTCACTTCCCGGGGAGCTGTTTTTT. Amino acid sequence: CSVSQDSLPGELFF.

This rearrangement joins TRBV12-3 or TRBV12-4 to TRBJ1-1; tentatively, D is TRBD1 (5 bases). Trimming took 3 bases from V and 3 from J, leaving 8 bases between them. There are 13 residues in the CDR3. CDR3 residues: CASSLGDHTEAFF. Here the CDR3 DNA reads TGTGCCAGCAGTTTGGGGGATCACACTGAAGCTTTCTTT.

DNA for the CDR3: TGCGCCAGCAGCGCCGGGACAGGACTTACCTATGGCTACACCTTC. It encodes CASSAGTGLTYGYTF. The gene calls are TRBV5-1 and TRBJ1-2; 8 bases line up with TRBD1. V dropped 4 bases and J dropped 4; count of bases not matched to a gene: 9. Germline CDR1 reads SGHRS; CDR2 reads YFSETQ. The CDR3 is 15 amino acids.

This chain joins TRBV25-1 and TRBJ2-1; TRBD1 aligns across 8 bases. V was clipped by 3 bases and J by 5 bases; unmatched bases: 3. This CDR3 has 14 residues. CDR1 is MGHDK, CDR2 SYGVNS, per germline. CDR3 nucleotide sequence: TGTGCCAGCAGTGAGACAGGGGATGACAATGAGCAGTTCTTC. It translates to CASSETGDDNEQFF. Together with reference TRBV25-1 and TRBJ2-1, the CDR3 gives the full variable domain: EADIYQTPRYLVIGTGKKITLECSQTMGHDKMYWYQQDPGMELHLIHYSYGVNSTEKGDLSSESTVSRIRTEHFPLTLESARPSHTSQYLCASSETGDDNEQFFGPGTRLTVL.

This chain joins TRBV15 and TRBJ2-4, with 9 positions matching TRBD1. V was pared by 1 base and J by 0 bases, with 4 bases of the junction left unmatched. The CDR3 runs to 17 residues. CDR1 is LNHNV and CDR2 is YYDKDF in the germline V gene (reference sequence). The CDR3 is CATSRGTGDLAKNIQYF. CDR3 in DNA: TGTGCCACCAGCAGAGGGACAGGGGACCTAGCCAAAAACATTCAGTACTTC.

The chain joins TRBV18 to TRBJ1-5, with no clear D. Germline values: CDR1 KGHSH, CDR2 LQKENI. The V and J ends lost 4 bases and 2 bases respectively, with 12 bases between them. The CDR3 has 15 residues. CDR3 DNA: TGTGCCAGCTCACTCAGTGGAGGAGGCAATCAGCCCCAGCATTTT. Amino acids: CASSLSGGGNQPQHF.

CDR3 loop: CASSPLDRNNGYTF. CDR3 bases: TGTGCCAGCAGCCCCCTGGACAGGAATAATGGCTACACCTTC. The chain carries TRBV7-2 and TRBJ1-2, with TRBD1 matching 7 bases. The V gene's germline CDR1 is SGHTA and CDR2 FQGNSA. After removal of 5 bases from V and 6 bases from J, the junction contained 9 bases not matched to a gene. The length of the CDR3 is 14 residues.

This clone was picked up one time. This chain links TRBV15 with TRBJ2-1, with unresolved D. Germline assignment: CDR1 LNHNV and CDR2 YYDKDF (reference sequence). The CDR3 sequence is 15 residues long. V was cut by 1 base and J by 2 bases, with 9 bases left in between. CDR3 DNA sequence: TGTGCCACCAGCAGAGGTCAGGACCCCTACAATGAGCAGTTCTTC. This sequence encodes CATSRGQDPYNEQFF. Variable domain in full (rest from reference TRBV15 and TRBJ2-1): DAMVIQNPRYQVTQFGKPVTLSCSQTLNHNVMYWYQQKSSQAPKLLFHYYDKDFNNEADTPDNFQSRRPNTSFCFLDIRSPGLGDTAMYLCATSRGQDPYNEQFFGPGTRLTVL.

The genes are TRBV21-1 and TRBJ2-5; the D call of TRBD2 is as the table states it, not checked on the DNA. TRBV21-1 is annotated as a pseudogene. The CDR3 sequence is 15 residues long. CDR3: CASSKFGGPEETQYF. The CDR3 DNA reads as TGTGCCAGCAGCAAGTTTGGCGGCCCCGAAGAGACCCAGTACTTC.